The 32 T cell receptor beta chains given below trace back to one sample, sequenced in a study of cytomegalovirus exposure and HLA in healthy donors. The PCR employed 60 Vbeta primers together with 13 Jbeta primers. TCRdb's table, derived via immunoSEQ multiplex PCR, lists solely in-frame clones and lacks some. Among about 190,000 clones listed, roughly four fifths were seen once. Sequenced: PBMCs. The receptors come from a woman aged 25 to 39 in good health and CMV-seropositive.

The chain has TRBV7-3 and TRBJ2-5; 8 nucleotides line up with TRBD2. The V and J ends lost 0 bases and 5 bases, in that order; junction bases with no gene match: 2. CDR3 length: 14 amino acids. Germline CDR1 is SGHTA and CDR2 is FQGTGA. DNA of the CDR3: TGTGCCAGCAGCTTAACCGGGGGGGAGGAGACCCAGTACTTC. This sequence encodes CASSLTGGEETQYF.

The V gene is TRBV10-3, the J gene TRBJ2-2, with TRBD2 matching over 13 bases. V was pared by 2 bases and J by 1 base, with 10 bases of the junction left unmatched. Germline V lookup: CDR1 ENHRY, CDR2 SYGVKD. This CDR3 is built from 20 residues. The CDR3 nucleotides are TGTGCCATCAGTGAGAGTCGGCCCGGACTAGCGGGGGAGAACACCGGGGAGCTGTTTTTT. Protein: CAISESRPGLAGENTGELFF.

This clone came up a few times. This chain links TRBV30 with TRBJ1-1; no clear D. Germline V gene lookup returns CDR1 GTSNPN and CDR2 SVGIG (reference sequence). Trimming took off 4 bases at V and 3 bases at J, with 12 bases between the two ends. CDR3 length: 13 residues. In nucleotides, the CDR3 is TGTGCCTGGAATTGGGTTCAGGACACTGAAGCTTTCTTT. It is translated as CAWNWVQDTEAFF.

The V and J genes are TRBV9 and TRBJ1-2; TRBD1 matches 8 bases. V gave up 0 bases and J gave up 7 bases; unmatched junction bases: 11. Germline V gene data show CDR1 as SGDLS and CDR2 as YYNGEE. CDR3 length equals 16 residues. This CDR3 reads CASSVVLSTGDPGYTF. The CDR3 nucleotides read TGTGCCAGCAGCGTAGTCCTATCGACAGGGGATCCTGGCTACACCTTC.

V and J are TRBV6-5 and TRBJ2-7; TRBD1 matches 9 bases. The CDR3 runs 15 residues. Germline CDR1 and CDR2: MNHEY and SVGAGI. Germline trimming cut 5 bases from V and 4 bases from J; bases unmatched to any gene: 9. The CDR3 region is CASSQLQGAAYEQYF. The CDR3 DNA is TGTGCCAGCAGTCAGCTACAGGGGGCTGCGTACGAGCAGTACTTC.

As DNA, the CDR3 is TGTGCCAGCAGCCAAGCTGGGACAGGGCAATACGAGCAGTACTTC. Translating gives CASSQAGTGQYEQYF. This chain connects TRBV14 to TRBJ2-7, with 9 bases matching TRBD1. The CDR3 runs to 15 residues. Germline V gives CDR1 SGHDN, CDR2 FVKESK. Trimming removed 1 base from V and 4 bases from J; junction bases left unmatched: 5.

The chain combines TRBV6-6 with TRBJ1-4, with D tentatively TRBD1 (6 bases). V lost 6 bases, J lost 8 bases, and 22 bases lay in between. Germline V gene data show CDR1 as MNHNY and CDR2 as SVGAGI (reference sequence). CDR3 length equals 16 residues. The CDR3 bases are TGTGCCAGCAGGCAACCCCCTAGGGGGAACAACGAAAAACTGTTTTTT. Protein: CASRQPPRGNNEKLFF.

This chain links TRBV20-1 with TRBJ2-3; D gene unclear. The CDR3 length is 11 residues. With 6 bases removed from V and 5 bases from J, the gap between germline ends came to 9 bases. The germline CDR1 and CDR2 sequences are DFQATT and SNEGSKA (reference sequence). CDR3 bases: TGCAGTGCACGTCGCGTAGATACGCAGTATTTT. Its translation is CSARRVDTQYF.

J is TRBJ2-7 and V is TRBV7-2; 8 nucleotides line up with TRBD1. Germline V gene sequence: CDR1 SGHTA, CDR2 FQGNSA. This CDR3 region has 15 residues. V shed 5 bases and J 0 bases; nucleotides not matched to a gene: 6. The CDR3 DNA reads as TGTGCCAGCAGCGTACAGGGGGGTAGCTCCTACGAGCAGTACTTC. It codes for CASSVQGGSSYEQYF.

V usage is TRBV27 and J usage is TRBJ1-1, with D unresolved. The CDR3 is made up of 14 amino acids. Trimming took 5 bases from V and 1 from J, leaving 11 bases between them. CDR1 MNHEY and CDR2 SMNVEV come from the germline V gene (reference sequence). CDR3 protein: CASSVPGKNTEAFF. Here the CDR3 DNA reads TGTGCCAGCAGTGTACCCGGGAAGAACACTGAAGCTTTCTTT.

This clone was detected only once. This chain links TRBV2 with TRBJ1-3, with D unclear. This CDR3 is 19 amino acids long. The V and J ends lost 0 bases and 1 base respectively, with 19 bases between them. Germline loops: CDR1 SNHLY, CDR2 FYNNEI. The CDR3 sequence is CASSEARLFSGESGNTIYF. The CDR3 DNA is TGTGCCAGCAGTGAAGCAAGGCTTTTCTCCGGGGAATCTGGAAACACCATATATTTT. Using reference TRBV2 and TRBJ1-3 for the parts outside the CDR3, the full variable domain is EPEVTQTPSHQVTQMGQEVILRCVPISNHLYFYWYRQILGQKVEFLVSFYNNEISEKSEIFDDQFSVERPDGSNFTLKIRSTKLEDSAMYFCASSEARLFSGESGNTIYFGEGSWLTVV.

The rearrangement uses TRBV5-1 and TRBJ2-7, with TRBD2 identical over 8 bases. Germline V CDR1 and CDR2: SGHRS, YFSETQ. V dropped 4 bases and J dropped 1; count of bases not matched to a gene: 7. The CDR3 spans 15 residues. The CDR3 reads CASSQSGSTSYEQYF. The CDR3 DNA follows: TGCGCCAGCAGCCAAAGCGGGAGTACTTCCTACGAGCAGTACTTC.

The rearrangement uses TRBV28 and TRBJ2-7; D is uncertain. The V end was cut by 3 bases, the J end by 3 bases, with 9 bases between. CDR1 MDHEN and CDR2 SYDVKM come from the germline V gene. The CDR3 has 13 residues. DNA for the CDR3: TGTGCCAGCAGTTTGGGCAAAATCTACGAGCAGTACTTC. Translation: CASSLGKIYEQYF.

This clone was counted a single time. The genes are TRBV19 and TRBJ2-2; maybe TRBD1 (6 bases). Deletions cut 5 bases from V and 1 base from J, with 11 bases between. CDR1 and CDR2 from the germline V gene are LNHDA and SQIVND (reference sequence). The CDR3 is 15 residues long. The DNA of the CDR3 is TGTGCCAGTAGTGGGACACCTGTGAACACCGGGGAGCTGTTTTTT. It encodes CASSGTPVNTGELFF. Looking up the rest from reference TRBV19 and TRBJ2-2 gives the full variable domain: DGGITQSPKYLFRKEGQNVTLSCEQNLNHDAMYWYRQDPGQGLRLIYYSQIVNDFQKGDIAEGYSVSREKKESFPLTVTSAQKNPTAFYLCASSGTPVNTGELFFGEGSRLTVL.

This sequence joins TRBV30 and TRBJ2-3; D gene unclear. The V gene lost 4 bases and the J gene lost 1 base, with 3 bases spanning the gap. CDR1 is GTSNPN, CDR2 SVGIG, per germline (reference sequence). The CDR3 extends over 11 amino acids. The CDR3 region has the DNA TGTGCCTGGACGGGCACAGATACGCAGTATTTT. This sequence encodes CAWTGTDTQYF.

The chain has TRBV30 and TRBJ2-7; TRBD1 is a possible D gene (6 bases). The CDR3 loop spans 14 amino acids. The germline V and J ends were trimmed by 0 bases and 6 bases, with 15 bases remaining between them. Germline V gene lookup returns CDR1 GTSNPN and CDR2 SVGIG (reference sequence). In DNA form, the CDR3 reads TGTGCCTGGAGTGTCAGTAACAGGGTCCCCGAGCAGTACTTC. Protein sequence: CAWSVSNRVPEQYF. The whole variable domain, remainder taken from reference TRBV30 and TRBJ2-7, is SQTIHQWPATLVQPVGSPLSLECTVEGTSNPNLYWYRQAAGRGLQLLFYSVGIGQISSEVPQNLSASRPQDRQFILSSKKLLLSDSGFYLCAWSVSNRVPEQYFGPGTRLTVT.

The rearrangement joins TRBV5-5 to TRBJ1-5; D remains ambiguous. The CDR3 totals 14 residues. Germline CDR1 SGHKS, CDR2 YYEKEE (reference sequence). Trimming removed 2 bases from V and 6 bases from J, with 12 bases in between. CDR3 sequence reads: CASSFGGYPQPQHF. The CDR3 DNA follows: TGTGCCAGCAGCTTCGGAGGGTATCCTCAGCCCCAGCATTTT.

The chain has TRBV4-3 and TRBJ2-7, with 7 bases aligning to TRBD2. CDR3 length equals 16 residues. Germline loops: CDR1 LGHNA, CDR2 YSLEER. The V gene end was trimmed by 0 bases and the J gene end by 4 bases; junction bases not matched to a gene: 9. The CDR3 DNA is TGCGCCAGCAGCCAAGACTTAGCGGGCCGCGTATACGAGCAGTACTTC. Protein: CASSQDLAGRVYEQYF.

The CDR3 nucleotides are TGTGCCTGGAGTGTACGAGGAAAGGCTGAAGCTTTCTTT. This codes for CAWSVRGKAEAFF. V is TRBV30 and J is TRBJ1-1, with unresolved D. CDR3 length: 13 amino acids. Trimming stripped 0 bases from V and 6 bases from J, with 11 bases between. The germline CDR1 and CDR2 sequences are GTSNPN and SVGIG (reference sequence).

The V and J genes are TRBV11-2 and TRBJ1-5, with D possibly TRBD1 on 6 matching bases. Per the germline V gene, CDR1 is SGHAT and CDR2 is FQNNGV. This CDR3 is built from 16 residues. V lost 2 bases and J lost 5, with 16 bases in between. CDR3 in amino acids: CASSLNRDGGHQPQHF. In DNA form, the CDR3 reads TGTGCCAGCAGCTTAAATCGGGACGGGGGGCATCAGCCCCAGCATTTT.

This clone was seen a handful of times. The chain has TRBV10-3 and TRBJ2-1; perhaps TRBD2 as D (6 bases). Between the trimmed V and J ends, which lost 9 bases and 0 bases, there was a span of 9 bases. CDR1 is ENHRY, CDR2 SYGVKD, per germline. This CDR3 is built from 13 residues. CDR3 bases: TGTGCCATTCGGGGGAGCTCCTACAATGAGCAGTTCTTC. Protein: CAIRGSSYNEQFF.

V is TRBV30 and J is TRBJ1-3, with D tentatively TRBD1 (6 bases). Trimming shortened V by 1 base and J by 0 bases, and 10 bases separated the two germline ends. Germline assignment: CDR1 GTSNPN and CDR2 SVGIG (reference sequence). This CDR3 is built from 15 residues. CDR3 protein: CAWSADSFSGNTIYF. For the CDR3, the DNA is TGTGCCTGGAGTGCGGACAGTTTCTCTGGAAACACCATATATTTT.

The chain combines TRBV5-1 with TRBJ1-2; tentatively, D is TRBD1 (6 bases). Germline CDR1 and CDR2: SGHRS and YFSETQ. V lost 0 bases and J lost 0, with 9 bases in between. The CDR3 loop spans 15 amino acids. CDR3 coding DNA: TGCGCCAGCAGCTTGGCCGGACAGCCTAACTATGGCTACACCTTC. This codes for CASSLAGQPNYGYTF. Supplemented by reference TRBV5-1 and TRBJ1-2, the full variable domain reads KAGVTQTPRYLIKTRGQQVTLSCSPISGHRSVSWYQQTPGQGLQFLFEYFSETQRNKGNFPGRFSGRQFSNSRSEMNVSTLELGDSALYLCASSLAGQPNYGYTFGSGTRLTVV.

The chain carries TRBV7-3 and TRBJ2-3; D possibly corresponds to TRBD2 (5 bases). Trimming removed 1 base at V and 6 bases at J, with 14 bases between. The CDR3 length is 15 residues. The germline CDR1 and CDR2 sequences are SGHTA and FQGTGA. This chain's CDR3 is CASSLIPSLRDTQYF. In nucleotides, the CDR3 is TGTGCCAGCAGCTTAATACCTAGCTTACGGGATACGCAGTATTTT.

V and J are TRBV5-1 and TRBJ2-5, with a tentative D call TRBD2 (6 bases). This CDR3 comprises 15 residues. Germline loops: CDR1 SGHRS, CDR2 YFSETQ. V lost 7 bases, J lost 3 bases, and 19 bases lay in between. CDR3 DNA: TGCGCCAGCGTGCGGGACCCGGGGGATGAAGAGACCCAGTACTTC. It encodes CASVRDPGDEETQYF.

This sequence joins TRBV4-2 and TRBJ2-6; perhaps TRBD2 as D (5 bases). With 0 bases removed from V and 2 bases from J, the gap between germline ends came to 11 bases. Germline loops: CDR1 LGHNA, CDR2 YNFKEQ. The CDR3 loop spans 17 amino acids. CDR3 coding DNA: TGTGCCAGCAGCCAAGATCGGTTGGAGGCTGGGGCCAACGTCCTGACTTTC. It encodes CASSQDRLEAGANVLTF.

This chain uses TRBV7-2 with TRBJ2-5; possibly TRBD2 for D (5 bases). Trimming left V 3 bases short and J 6 bases short, with 17 bases between. Germline V gene sequence: CDR1 SGHTA, CDR2 FQGNSA. The CDR3 runs 15 residues. The CDR3 nucleotides are TGTGCCAGCAGCTTTGCTCCCGGGGTGAGCCAGACCCAGTACTTC. The encoded protein is CASSFAPGVSQTQYF.

The chain combines TRBV4-2 with TRBJ2-3; tentative D call: TRBD2 (6 bases). In germline, CDR1 is LGHNA, CDR2 YNFKEQ. V shed 0 bases and J shed 2 bases, with 15 bases lying between them. The CDR3 totals 17 residues. This chain's CDR3 is CASSQDLAEYFTDTQYF. The CDR3 nucleotides read TGTGCCAGCAGCCAAGATTTAGCGGAGTACTTCACAGATACGCAGTATTTT.

V and J are TRBV6-4 and TRBJ2-7; TRBD1 might be the D (6 bases). From germline, CDR1 is MRHNA and CDR2 SNTAGT. This CDR3 is 14 amino acids long. V was cut by 4 bases and J by 0 bases, with 10 bases left in between. This chain's CDR3 is CASSVDRSSYEQYF. The CDR3 DNA sequence: TGTGCCAGCAGTGTAGACAGGAGCTCCTACGAGCAGTACTTC.

The chain is built from TRBV10-3 and TRBJ1-2, with a weak D call TRBD1 (6 bases). Trimming shortened V by 2 bases and J by 1 base, and 8 bases separated the two germline ends. Germline V gene data show CDR1 as ENHRY and CDR2 as SYGVKD. The CDR3 is 14 amino acids. The CDR3 reads CAISEDRYNYGYTF. The CDR3 DNA is TGTGCCATCAGTGAGGACAGGTATAACTATGGCTACACCTTC.

The chain has TRBV29-1 and TRBJ2-7, with 7 positions matching TRBD1. In germline, CDR1 is SQVTM, CDR2 ANQGSEA. After removal of 7 bases from V and 3 bases from J, the junction contained 6 bases not matched to a gene. This CDR3 region has 12 residues. The CDR3 coding sequence is TGCAGCGGGGGGACAGAGAGCTACGAGCAGTACTTC. Protein product: CSGGTESYEQYF.

J is TRBJ1-5 and V is TRBV28, with a tentative D call TRBD1 (5 bases). The germline V gene encodes CDR1 MDHEN and CDR2 SYDVKM. The V end was cut by 3 bases, the J end by 5 bases, with 11 bases between. The CDR3 has 14 amino acids. CDR3 coding DNA: TGTGCCAGCAGTTTGCGGGGCCCGGATCAGCCCCAGCATTTT. Amino acid sequence: CASSLRGPDQPQHF.